This paragraph covers one T cell receptor (beta chain) sequence. Data came from immunoSEQ multiplex PCR; TCRdb stores just in-frame clones and leaves some out. This table holds over 200,000 clones, about nine tenths found once. Losses at the gene ends were 6 bases for V and 6 bases for J; bases not matched to a gene: 1. This CDR3 is 13 amino acids long. Germline loops: CDR1 MNHEY, CDR2 SVGAGI. This entry comes from a study of blood T cell repertoires in COVID-19. Overall study context: Some COVID-19 samples were acute and others convalescent; all came from the United States, Italy and Spain. T cells, B-cell-depleted T cells, or PBMCs provided the cDNA or gDNA that served as material.

The sequenced material came from peripheral blood. This clonotype originated in a man older than 75 with acute or convalescent COVID-19. The chain uses TRBV6-5 and TRBJ2-2, with 10 bases that match TRBD1. In nucleotides, the CDR3 is TGTGCCAGCAGAGACAGGGGGCCCGGGGAGCTGTTTTTT. Its translation: CASRDRGPGELFF.